This T cell receptor (beta chain) was sequenced during a study of shared clonotypes between healthy human individuals. On the study more broadly: Samples came from a couple of female and a few male donors aged 18 to 49.

V lost 0 bases and J lost 0, with 3 bases in between. CDR1 and CDR2 (germline): SGDLS, YYNGEE. The CDR3 is 14 amino acids. Produced via immunoSEQ multiplex PCR; TCRdb's table is partial and in-frame only. The sample includes about 2,500,000 clones, over 85% seen only once; the top ten take roughly 0.15%. This clone was picked up a small number of times. Its matching antigen is unknown. The identical CDR3 is also encoded by other nucleotide sequences in the sample. Study-wide results and limits: Unshared clonotypes carried lower generation probabilities than those common to all four donors. Naive CD4 clonotypes were shared across a few donors at about 5%.

This receptor was identified in a man between 18 and 29 years old in good health. The rearrangement uses TRBV9 and TRBJ2-2; D gene unclear. The sample was naive CD4+ T cells sorted from blood. Subset indicated: CD45RA+ positively selected. CDR3 loop: CASSVAPNTGELFF. CDR3 sequence (DNA): TGTGCCAGCAGCGTAGCCCCGAACACCGGGGAGCTGTTTTTT.